The source of this T cell receptor (beta chain) is a study of cytomegalovirus exposure and HLA in healthy donors. A multiplex PCR was run with 60 Vbeta primers and 13 Jbeta primers. In the study's own analysis: The authors later counted 75 million to 90 million unique TCR beta chains, 9 million to 14 million of them shared. Sequencing was performed with immunoSEQ multiplex PCR; in TCRdb, only in-frame clones are kept and a portion is missing. V, J and clone size derive from that table, while D and trimming were established from the DNA sequence. Here the sample spans under 150,000 clones, about 85% being singletons. CDR1 is SGHRS and CDR2 is YFSETQ in the germline V gene. The CDR3 sequence is 15 residues long. With 4 bases clipped from V and 8 bases from J, the junction kept 11 bases outside the gene matches.

The clonotype was recovered from a boy younger than 18 in good health and CMV-seronegative. The chain recombines TRBV5-1 with TRBJ2-1, with 8 bases lining up with TRBD2. Material: PBMCs. The CDR3 bases are TGCGCCAGCAGCAAGGACGGGACTAGTCAGGATGAGCAGTTCTTC. Encoded protein: CASSKDGTSQDEQFF.